This entry lists 31 T cell receptor beta chains sequenced from one sample in a study of regulatory T cells in long-lasting Graves disease. Regarding time point: newly diagnosed GD, antithyroid drugs for less than 3 months. PBMC RNA served as the TCR library source. Through Arm-PCR of CDR3 regions and iRepertoire HTBI primers, TCR beta libraries were built. TCRdb re-analysed the multiplex PCR reads in MiXCR, keeping a single row per CDR3 protein. Of approximately 250,000 distinct CDR3 sequences in the sample, 15% to 20% were seen once. This sample comprised peripheral blood mononuclear cells (PBMCs), obtained at new diagnosis, from a patient treated with antithyroid drugs. Source of these receptors: a female donor with Graves disease.

This clonotype was counted ten times or more. The chain has TRBV11-2 and TRBJ1-1, with unresolved D. Trimming left V 0 bases short and J 7 bases short, with 12 bases between. The CDR3 length is 14 residues. Germline V gene sequence: CDR1 SGHAT, CDR2 FQNNGV. CDR3 sequence: CASSLDFQVLEAFF. The CDR3, as DNA: TGTGCCAGCAGCTTAGATTTCCAAGTTCTTGAAGCTTTCTTT.

Ten or more counts support this clonotype. J is TRBJ2-6 and V is TRBV28; no definite D call. The V and J ends lost 1 base and 1 base respectively, with 2 bases between them. Germline-derived CDR1 and CDR2 are MDHEN and SYDVKM. The length of the CDR3 is 14 residues. CDR3 DNA: TGTGCCAGCAGTTTATCTTCTGGGGCCAACGTCCTGACTTTC. It yields the protein CASSLSSGANVLTF. The full variable domain, its missing parts supplied by reference TRBV28 and TRBJ2-6, is DVKVTQSSRYLVKRTGEKVFLECVQDMDHENMFWYRQDPGLGLRLIYFSYDVKMKEKGDIPEGYSVSREKKERFSLILESASTNQTSMYLCASSLSSGANVLTFGAGSRLTVL.

This clonotype occurred many times. The chain has TRBV11-3 and TRBJ1-4; tentatively, D is TRBD1 (6 bases). Trimming stripped 4 bases from V and 6 bases from J, with 6 bases between. This CDR3 region has 12 residues. Germline V gene lookup returns CDR1 SGHNT and CDR2 YENEEA. The CDR3 DNA follows: TGTGCCAGCAGCTCAGGGGATGAAAAACTGTTTTTT. It translates to CASSSGDEKLFF.

Ten or more counts support this clonotype. V gene TRBV12-3 or TRBV12-4 combines with J gene TRBJ1-1; no clear D gene. The CDR3 consists of 14 residues. V was clipped by 6 bases and J by 5 bases, with 16 bases between them. The CDR3 loop is CASSLREGGTEAFF. The CDR3 coding sequence is TGTGCCAGCAGCCTTAGGGAGGGTGGGACTGAAGCTTTCTTT.

This clonotype came up many times. The CDR3 sequence is CASMASTLTEAFF. CDR3 DNA sequence: TGTGCCAGTATGGCCAGTACCCTCACTGAAGCTTTCTTT. This chain joins TRBV19 and TRBJ1-1; no clear D. The ends were cut back, 7 bases at V and 4 bases at J, with 13 bases in the middle. Germline V gives CDR1 LNHDA, CDR2 SQIVND (reference sequence). The CDR3 is 13 amino acids.

The J gene is TRBJ2-5, the V gene TRBV7-9; 9 positions agree with TRBD2. CDR3 length: 14 residues. Trimming cost V 10 bases and J 5 bases; bases outside gene matches: 11. Looked up from germline, CDR1 is SEHNR and CDR2 is FQNEAQ (reference sequence). The CDR3 is CATQSSGRRETQYF. CDR3 in DNA: TGTGCCACCCAGTCCAGCGGGAGGAGGGAGACCCAGTACTTC.

As for this clonotype: Just one base apart from a much larger clone, this may be a read error. J is TRBJ2-1 and V is TRBV20-1, with 12 nucleotides matching TRBD2. The V segment lost 6 bases and the J segment 13 bases; nucleotides outside the gene matches: 13. Germline loops: CDR1 DFQATT, CDR2 SNEGSKA (reference sequence). The CDR3 is 14 amino acids. CDR3: CSALTSGSVETQFF. CDR3 nucleotides: TGCAGTGCACTGACTAGCGGGAGCGTGGAGACCCAGTTCTTC.

This clonotype occurred many times. The chain couples TRBV7-8 to TRBJ1-2, with 9 bases matching TRBD1. The V segment lost 5 bases and the J segment 8 bases; nucleotides outside the gene matches: 9. The length of the CDR3 is 14 residues. Per the germline V gene, CDR1 is SGHVS and CDR2 is FQNEAQ. CDR3 DNA sequence: TGTGCCAGCAGCGAAGAACAGGGGGCTTGGGGCTACACCTTC. Translating gives CASSEEQGAWGYTF.

This clonotype was detected ten times or more. This chain joins TRBV28 and TRBJ1-4; D gene uncertain. V dropped 5 bases and J dropped 4 bases, with 14 bases sitting between them. CDR1 and CDR2 from the germline V gene are MDHEN and SYDVKM. The CDR3 has 15 residues. CDR3: CASSPYGSLNEKLFF. CDR3 in DNA: TGTGCCAGCAGTCCCTACGGCAGCCTTAATGAAAAACTGTTTTTT.

In its sample, this clonotype was seen a few times. The CDR3 coding sequence is TGTGCCATCAGTGAGGGGCAGGGGCTCGTGAACACTGAAGCTTTCTTT. Encoded protein: CAISEGQGLVNTEAFF. J is TRBJ1-1 and V is TRBV10-3; TRBD1 might be the D (6 bases). In germline, CDR1 is ENHRY, CDR2 SYGVKD. Trimming took 2 bases from V and 0 from J, leaving 13 bases between them. There are 16 residues in the CDR3.

This clonotype was seen at least ten times. V and J are TRBV29-1 and TRBJ2-5; D is uncertain. Germline V lookup: CDR1 SQVTM, CDR2 ANQGSEA. The V end lost 5 bases, the J end lost 4 bases, and 8 bases lay between the germline ends. There are 11 residues in the CDR3. DNA of the CDR3: TGCAGCGTTCGGGCCAGAGAGACCCAGTACTTC. Translating gives CSVRARETQYF. The entire variable domain, with the rest obtained from reference TRBV29-1 and TRBJ2-5, is as follows: SAVISQKPSRDICQRGTSLTIQCQVDSQVTMMFWYRQQPGQSLTLIATANQGSEATYESGFVIDKFPISRPNLTFSTLTVSNMSPEDSSIYLCSVRARETQYFGPGTRLLVL.

The chain links TRBV11-2 to TRBJ2-2; no definite D call. Germline V gene lookup returns CDR1 SGHAT and CDR2 FQNNGV. The CDR3 sequence is 15 residues long. The V end was cut by 7 bases, the J end by 6 bases, with 18 bases between. The CDR3 here is CASTAASFDSGELFF. CDR3 in DNA: TGTGCCAGCACCGCGGCCAGCTTTGATTCCGGGGAGCTGTTTTTT.

V usage is TRBV2 and J usage is TRBJ1-2, with 7 nucleotides matching TRBD1. The V gene's germline CDR1 is SNHLY and CDR2 FYNNEI. CDR3 length: 12 amino acids. V was clipped by 4 bases and J by 8 bases; unmatched bases: 4. The CDR3 DNA follows: TGTGCCAGCAGTGGAGGGGGCGAGGGCTACACCTTC. Translation: CASSGGGEGYTF.

About this clonotype itself: It differs at one base from a far larger clone, so likely a read error. The chain has TRBV10-3 and TRBJ1-4, with 9 bases lining up with TRBD1. This CDR3 spans 15 amino acids. The junction had 9 bases not matched to a gene; V was cut back by 5 bases and J by 8 bases. CDR1 is ENHRY and CDR2 is SYGVKD in the germline V gene. CDR3: CAISYSGQGNEKLFF. The CDR3 DNA follows: TGTGCCATCAGTTACTCGGGACAGGGTAACGAAAAACTGTTTTTT.

The rearrangement links TRBV27 to TRBJ1-1, with D perhaps matching TRBD1 (6 bases). Germline values: CDR1 MNHEY, CDR2 SMNVEV (reference sequence). Trimming took 4 bases from V and 1 from J, leaving 16 bases between them. This CDR3 is 16 amino acids long. CDR3 region: CASSSSPGQWNTEAFF. CDR3 nucleotides: TGTGCCAGCAGTTCTAGCCCGGGACAATGGAACACTGAAGCTTTCTTT.

This clonotype was detected ten times or more. V usage is TRBV18 and J usage is TRBJ1-1, with 8 bases matching TRBD1. Germline lookup yields CDR1 KGHSH and CDR2 LQKENI. The trim removed 6 bases at V and 4 bases at J, leaving 7 bases unmatched. This CDR3 has 14 amino acids. Here the CDR3 reads CASSRGQGITEAFF. Written as DNA, the CDR3 is TGTGCCAGCTCCCGAGGACAGGGTATCACTGAAGCTTTCTTT.

In its sample, this clonotype was seen many times. The chain uses TRBV20-1 and TRBJ2-1; 9 positions match TRBD2. J lost 0 bases, V lost 3 bases, and 0 bases had no gene match. From germline, CDR1 is DFQATT and CDR2 SNEGSKA (reference sequence). The CDR3 loop spans 14 amino acids. Here the CDR3 reads CSASSGSSYNEQFF. For the CDR3, the DNA is TGCAGTGCTAGTAGCGGGAGCTCCTACAATGAGCAGTTCTTC.

This clonotype was found many times. In DNA form, the CDR3 reads TGTGCCAGCAGCCAAGAGTTTAACAGGGCTTTCTTT. Its protein is CASSQEFNRAFF. V gene TRBV3-1 combines with J gene TRBJ1-1; D may be TRBD1 (5 bases). CDR3 length: 12 residues. V shed 0 bases and J shed 11 bases, with 10 bases lying between them. The germline V gene has CDR1 LGHDT and CDR2 YNNKEL (reference sequence).

This clonotype was detected ten times or more. V usage is TRBV6-1 and J usage is TRBJ2-1; TRBD1 or TRBD2 may be the D gene (5 bases each). The CDR3 contains 13 residues. CDR1 MNHNS and CDR2 SASEGT come from the germline V gene. Trimming left V 5 bases short and J 7 bases short, with 12 bases between. The CDR3 nucleotides are TGTGCCAGCAGTCGGGACGAACTTAATGAGCAGTTCTTC. Translated: CASSRDELNEQFF.

This clonotype was seen only a few times. Being one base from a much bigger clone, this may be a read error. This rearrangement joins TRBV6-2 or TRBV6-3 to TRBJ2-7, with D maybe TRBD2 (7 bases). CDR1 is MNHEY, CDR2 SVGEGT, per germline. The CDR3 is 16 residues long. The CDR3, as DNA: TGTGCCAGCGGTTATGGGGGGGGCACTAGTCTCGGCGAGCAGTACTTC. This sequence encodes CASGYGGGTSLGEQYF.

The chain has TRBV24-1 and TRBJ1-5, with a tentative D call TRBD1 (5 bases). V was cut by 4 bases and J by 5 bases, with 11 bases left in between. The CDR3 extends over 14 amino acids. Germline CDR1 and CDR2: KGHDR and SFDVKD. Here the CDR3 reads CATSEGTEYQPQHF. The DNA for the CDR3 is TGTGCCACCAGTGAAGGGACCGAGTATCAGCCCCAGCATTTT.

In this sample, this clonotype turned up many times. The V call is TRBV28, the J call TRBJ2-5, with D perhaps TRBD1 (6 bases). This CDR3 spans 16 amino acids. In germline, CDR1 is MDHEN, CDR2 SYDVKM. Trimming removed 5 bases at V and 5 bases at J, with 21 bases between. CDR3 in DNA: TGTGCCAGCAGTGCTAGGACAGCGCGGGTGCTTGAGACCCAGTACTTC. Translating it yields CASSARTARVLETQYF.

This clonotype occurred many times. V and J are TRBV15 and TRBJ2-1; 8 bases are a match to TRBD1. Germline CDR1 and CDR2: LNHNV and YYDKDF (reference sequence). The CDR3 loop spans 17 amino acids. The junction had 13 bases not matched to a gene; V was cut back by 2 bases and J by 7 bases. The CDR3 loop is CATSRTLPGQGINEQFF. Written as DNA, the CDR3 is TGTGCCACCAGCAGAACTCTTCCCGGACAGGGTATTAATGAGCAGTTCTTC.

At least ten counts were recorded for this clonotype. The rearrangement joins TRBV7-2 to TRBJ2-3; a possible D gene is TRBD1 (6 bases). Germline V CDR1 and CDR2: SGHTA, FQGNSA. The CDR3 is made up of 15 amino acids. V lost 5 bases and J lost 5, with 17 bases in between. CDR3 amino acids: CASSPSRGRVDTQYF. Written as DNA, the CDR3 is TGTGCCAGCAGCCCGTCTAGGGGGAGAGTAGATACGCAGTATTTT.

This clonotype was seen ten or more times. The rearrangement uses TRBV28 and TRBJ2-7; TRBD1 matches at 9 bases. CDR1 is MDHEN, CDR2 SYDVKM, per germline. J was trimmed by 5 bases and V by 3 bases; bases with no gene match: 14. The CDR3 runs to 17 residues. As DNA, the CDR3 is TGTGCCAGCAGTTTCCCTGGCCTGGGACAGGGCTTTAACGAGCAGTACTTC. Its translation is CASSFPGLGQGFNEQYF.

This clonotype has only a few counts. The rearrangement uses TRBV27 and TRBJ2-6, with 8 bases matching TRBD1. This CDR3 is built from 20 residues. V lost 0 bases, J lost 1 base, and 11 bases stayed unmatched. CDR1 MNHEY and CDR2 SMNVEV come from the germline V gene (reference sequence). CDR3 protein: CASSLSPGGRLLSGANVLTF. In DNA, the CDR3 is TGTGCCAGCAGTTTATCCCCAGGGGGCAGACTTCTATCTGGGGCCAACGTCCTGACTTTC.

This clonotype was detected many times. This chain connects TRBV14 to TRBJ2-1, with no clear D. This CDR3 comprises 14 residues. Germline V CDR1 and CDR2: SGHDN, FVKESK. V lost 1 base to trimming and J lost 14 bases, with 18 bases between them. The CDR3 loop reads CASSQGRLLPREFF. The DNA of the CDR3 is TGTGCCAGCAGCCAAGGAAGGTTACTCCCACGGGAGTTCTTC.

In its sample, this clonotype was seen many times. This chain links TRBV7-2 with TRBJ1-3, with 8 bases aligning to TRBD1. V dropped 5 bases and J dropped 4; count of bases not matched to a gene: 4. Per the germline V gene, CDR1 is SGHTA and CDR2 is FQGNSA. This CDR3 is 14 amino acids long. CDR3 DNA: TGTGCCAGCAGCGCACGGACAGGGGGAAACACCATATATTTT. It codes for CASSARTGGNTIYF.

In its sample, this clonotype was seen many times. The chain couples TRBV2 to TRBJ1-4; TRBD1 matches 8 bases. Germline-derived CDR1 and CDR2 are SNHLY and FYNNEI. The CDR3 has 15 amino acids. The V and J ends lost 2 bases and 2 bases, in that order; junction bases with no gene match: 1. CDR3 DNA sequence: TGTGCCAGCAGTGAACACAGGGGGACTAATGAAAAACTGTTTTTT. Amino acids: CASSEHRGTNEKLFF.

This clonotype was seen ten or more times. The V call is TRBV11-3, the J call TRBJ2-4; no definite D call. CDR3 length: 15 residues. Trimming shortened V by 5 bases and J by 1 base, and 12 bases separated the two germline ends. Germline V gene data show CDR1 as SGHNT and CDR2 as YENEEA. The CDR3 here is CASSPRALAKNIQYF. Written as DNA, the CDR3 is TGTGCCAGCAGCCCCCGTGCCCTTGCCAAAAACATTCAGTACTTC. Full variable domain (outside the CDR3, taken from reference TRBV11-3 and TRBJ2-4): EAGVVQSPRYKIIEKKQPVAFWCNPISGHNTLYWYLQNLGQGPELLIRYENEEAVDDSQLPKDRFSAERLKGVDSTLKIQPAELGDSAVYLCASSPRALAKNIQYFGAGTRLSVL.

At least ten counts were recorded for this clonotype. The V call is TRBV7-9, the J call TRBJ2-7, with 8 bases fitting TRBD2. Germline V CDR1 and CDR2: SEHNR, FQNEAQ (reference sequence). The CDR3 is 14 residues long. The J segment lost 5 bases and the V segment lost 7 bases, leaving 10 bases of the junction unmatched. This chain's CDR3 is CASNGAAGGDEQYF. In DNA form, the CDR3 reads TGTGCCAGCAACGGGGCGGCGGGGGGAGACGAGCAGTACTTC.